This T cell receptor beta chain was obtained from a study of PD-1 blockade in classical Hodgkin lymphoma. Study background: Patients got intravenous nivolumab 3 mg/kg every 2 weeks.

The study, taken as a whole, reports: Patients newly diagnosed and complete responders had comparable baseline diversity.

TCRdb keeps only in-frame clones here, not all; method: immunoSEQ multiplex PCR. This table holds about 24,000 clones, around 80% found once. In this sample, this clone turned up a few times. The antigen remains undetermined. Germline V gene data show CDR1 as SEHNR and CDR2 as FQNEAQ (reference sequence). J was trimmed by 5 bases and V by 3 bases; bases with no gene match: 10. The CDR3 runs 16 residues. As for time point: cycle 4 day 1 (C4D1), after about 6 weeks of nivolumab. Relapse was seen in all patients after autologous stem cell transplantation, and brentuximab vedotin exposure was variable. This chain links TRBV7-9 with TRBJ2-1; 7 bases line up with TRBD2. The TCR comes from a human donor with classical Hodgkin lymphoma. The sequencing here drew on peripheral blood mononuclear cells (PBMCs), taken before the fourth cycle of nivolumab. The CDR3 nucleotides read TGTGCCAGCAGCTTCCCGGGGAGCGGGGACGACAATGAGCAGTTCTTC. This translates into CASSFPGSGDDNEQFF. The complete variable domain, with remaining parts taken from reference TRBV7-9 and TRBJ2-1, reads DTGVSQNPRHKITKRGQNVTFRCDPISEHNRLYWYRQTLGQGPEFLTYFQNEAQLEKSRLLSDRFSAERPKGSFSTLEIQRTEQGDSAMYLCASSFPGSGDDNEQFFGPGTRLTVL.